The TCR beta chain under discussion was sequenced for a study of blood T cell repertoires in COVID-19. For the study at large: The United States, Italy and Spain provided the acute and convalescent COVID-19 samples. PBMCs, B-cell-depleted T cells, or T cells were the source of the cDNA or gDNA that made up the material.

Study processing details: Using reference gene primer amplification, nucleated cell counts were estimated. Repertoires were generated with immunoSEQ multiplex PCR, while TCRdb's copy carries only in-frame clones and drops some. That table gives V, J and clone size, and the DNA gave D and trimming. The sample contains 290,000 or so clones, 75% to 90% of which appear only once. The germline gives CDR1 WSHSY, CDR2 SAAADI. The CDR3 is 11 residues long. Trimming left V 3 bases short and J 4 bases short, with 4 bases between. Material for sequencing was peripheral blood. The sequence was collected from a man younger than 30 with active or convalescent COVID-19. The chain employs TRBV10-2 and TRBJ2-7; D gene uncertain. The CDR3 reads CASSDGYEQYF. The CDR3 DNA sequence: TGCGCCAGCAGTGACGGGTACGAGCAGTACTTC.